This T cell receptor (beta chain) was profiled in a study of T cell repertoires in cytomegalovirus infection. Overall study: Researchers turned to recently identified HLA-C-restricted CMV epitopes as well as well-studied HLA-B-restricted ones. In public TCR beta signatures, there were indications of both CMV infection and matching HLA type.

Study outcomes and limitations: HLA-C-restricted, CMV-specific TCR beta clonotypes were dominant ex vivo. There were carriers of CMV plus the relevant HLA, and cumulative public TCR beta family frequency identified them.

TCRdb fed the reads into MiXCR, producing one record per CDR3 protein. The table lists roughly 990,000 distinct CDR3 sequences, roughly 30% of them singletons. This CDR3 has 13 amino acids. Trimming left V 4 bases short and J 5 bases short, with 12 bases between. Germline CDR1 reads SGHNT; CDR2 reads YYREEE (reference sequence). About this clonotype: Its antigen remains unknown.

V gene TRBV5-4 combines with J gene TRBJ1-1; weak D call: TRBD1 (5 bases). Sequences were derived from cultured CD8+ T cells from PBMCs, sampled from culture after CMV antigen stimulation. The TCR comes from a human donor in good health (CMV status not recorded). Some clones in this sample may be carry-over from other donors' samples. The CDR3 nucleotides are TGTGCCAGCAGCCCCATCGGGGGGACTGAAGCTTTCTTT. It yields the protein CASSPIGGTEAFF.